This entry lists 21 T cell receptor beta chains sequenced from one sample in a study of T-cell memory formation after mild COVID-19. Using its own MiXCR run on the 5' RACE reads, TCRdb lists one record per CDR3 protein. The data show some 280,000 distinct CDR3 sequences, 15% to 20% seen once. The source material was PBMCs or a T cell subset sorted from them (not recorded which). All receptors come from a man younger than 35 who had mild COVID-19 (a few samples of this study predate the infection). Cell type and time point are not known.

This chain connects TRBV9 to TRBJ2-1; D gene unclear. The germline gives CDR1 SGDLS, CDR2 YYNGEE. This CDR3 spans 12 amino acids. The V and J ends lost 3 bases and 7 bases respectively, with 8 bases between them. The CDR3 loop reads CASSGLANEQFF. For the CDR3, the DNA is TGTGCCAGCAGCGGACTGGCGAATGAGCAGTTCTTC.

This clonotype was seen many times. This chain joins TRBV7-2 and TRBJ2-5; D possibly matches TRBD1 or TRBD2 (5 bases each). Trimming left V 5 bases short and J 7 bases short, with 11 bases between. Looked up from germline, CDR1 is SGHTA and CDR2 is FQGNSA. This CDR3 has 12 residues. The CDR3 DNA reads TGTGCCAGCAGCCCCCTTGGGGGGACCCAGTACTTC. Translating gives CASSPLGGTQYF. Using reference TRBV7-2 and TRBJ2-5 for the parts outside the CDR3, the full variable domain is GAGVSQSPSNKVTEKGKDVELRCDPISGHTALYWYRQSLGQGLEFLIYFQGNSAPDKSGLPSDRFSAERTGGSVSTLTIQRTQQEDSAVYLCASSPLGGTQYFGPGTRLLVL.

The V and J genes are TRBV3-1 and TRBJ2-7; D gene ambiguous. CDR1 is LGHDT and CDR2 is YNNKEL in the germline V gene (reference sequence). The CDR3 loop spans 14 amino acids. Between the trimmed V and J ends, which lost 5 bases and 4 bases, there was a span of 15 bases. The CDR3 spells CASSTTRKGYEQYF. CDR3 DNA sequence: TGTGCCAGCAGCACTACAAGGAAAGGGTACGAGCAGTACTTC.

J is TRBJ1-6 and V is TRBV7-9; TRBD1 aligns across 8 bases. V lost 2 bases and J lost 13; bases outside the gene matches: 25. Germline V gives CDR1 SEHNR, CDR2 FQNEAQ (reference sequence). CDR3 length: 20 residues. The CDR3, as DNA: TGTGCCAGCAGCTTAATAGGGGGGCCAACGCGACAGGGGATCGCAGTGCCCCTCCACTTT. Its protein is CASSLIGGPTRQGIAVPLHF.

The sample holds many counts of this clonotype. The CDR3 sequence: CASSLGQRLSYNEQFF. The DNA for the CDR3 is TGCGCCAGCAGCTTGGGGCAGCGGCTCTCCTACAATGAGCAGTTCTTC. The J gene is TRBJ2-1, the V gene TRBV5-1; D possibly corresponds to TRBD2 (5 bases). The CDR3 contains 16 residues. CDR1 and CDR2 (germline): SGHRS, YFSETQ. V was shortened by 0 bases and J by 0 bases, with 10 bases between the two germline ends.

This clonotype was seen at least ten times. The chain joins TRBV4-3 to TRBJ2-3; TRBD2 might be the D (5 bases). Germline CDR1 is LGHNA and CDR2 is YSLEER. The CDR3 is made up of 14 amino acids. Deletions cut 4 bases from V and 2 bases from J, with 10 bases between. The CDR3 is CASSLGLTTDTQYF. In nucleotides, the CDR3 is TGCGCCAGCAGCCTCGGACTTACCACAGATACGCAGTATTTT.

The CDR3 coding sequence is TGTGCCAGCAGTTACCAGGGGGCGCGGTATGGTGGCTACACCTTC. Its protein product is CASSYQGARYGGYTF. V usage is TRBV6-5 and J usage is TRBJ1-2; the match to TRBD1 covers 8 bases. V shed 2 bases and J 7 bases; nucleotides not matched to a gene: 9. This CDR3 is built from 15 residues. Germline loops: CDR1 MNHEY, CDR2 SVGAGI.

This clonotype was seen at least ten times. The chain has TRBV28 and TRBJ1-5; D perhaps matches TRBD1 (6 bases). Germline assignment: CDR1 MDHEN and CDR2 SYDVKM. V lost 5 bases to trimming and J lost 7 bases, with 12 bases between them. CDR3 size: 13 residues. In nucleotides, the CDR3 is TGTGCCAGCAGTCCACAGGGATGGCAGCCCCAGCATTTT. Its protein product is CASSPQGWQPQHF.

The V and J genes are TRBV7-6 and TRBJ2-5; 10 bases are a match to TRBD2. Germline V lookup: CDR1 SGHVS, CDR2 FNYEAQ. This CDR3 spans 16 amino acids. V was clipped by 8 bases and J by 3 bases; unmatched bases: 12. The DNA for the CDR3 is TGTGCCAGCGGGGGGCCTAGCGGGAGAAAAAAAGAGACCCAGTACTTC. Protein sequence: CASGGPSGRKKETQYF. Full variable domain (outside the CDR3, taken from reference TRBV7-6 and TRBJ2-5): GAGVSQSPRYKVTKRGQDVALRCDPISGHVSLYWYRQALGQGPEFLTYFNYEAQQDKSGLPNDRFSAERPEGSISTLTIQRTEQRDSAMYRCASGGPSGRKKETQYFGPGTRLLVL.

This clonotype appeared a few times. CDR3: CASSLEDGSGVDTQYF. CDR3 sequence (DNA): TGCGCCAGCAGCTTGGAGGACGGAAGTGGTGTGGATACGCAGTATTTT. This chain links TRBV5-1 with TRBJ2-3; no reliable D call. Trimming took off 0 bases at V and 6 bases at J, with 17 bases between the two ends. CDR1 and CDR2 (germline): SGHRS, YFSETQ. The CDR3 extends over 16 amino acids. The full variable domain, rest sourced from reference TRBV5-1 and TRBJ2-3, is KAGVTQTPRYLIKTRGQQVTLSCSPISGHRSVSWYQQTPGQGLQFLFEYFSETQRNKGNFPGRFSGRQFSNSRSEMNVSTLELGDSALYLCASSLEDGSGVDTQYFGPGTRLTVL.

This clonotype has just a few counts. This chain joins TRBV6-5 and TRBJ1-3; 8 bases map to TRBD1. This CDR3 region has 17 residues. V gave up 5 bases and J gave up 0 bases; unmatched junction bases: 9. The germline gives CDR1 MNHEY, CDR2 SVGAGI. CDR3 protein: CASSADRGKSSGNTIYF. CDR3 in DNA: TGTGCCAGCAGTGCCGACAGGGGCAAGAGCTCTGGAAACACCATATATTTT.

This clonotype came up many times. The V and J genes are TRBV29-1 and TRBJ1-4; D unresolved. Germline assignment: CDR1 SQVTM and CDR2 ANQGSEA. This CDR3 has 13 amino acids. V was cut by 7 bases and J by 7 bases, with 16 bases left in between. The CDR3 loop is CSACEPLGEKLFF. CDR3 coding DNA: TGCAGCGCCTGCGAACCTTTGGGTGAAAAACTGTTTTTT.

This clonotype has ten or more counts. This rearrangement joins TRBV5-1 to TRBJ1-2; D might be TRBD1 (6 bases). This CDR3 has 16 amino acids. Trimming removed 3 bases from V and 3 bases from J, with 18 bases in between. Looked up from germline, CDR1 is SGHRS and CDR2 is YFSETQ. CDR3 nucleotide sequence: TGCGCCAGCAGCTCAGGGGTTAGCGAAATTGACTATGGCTACACCTTC. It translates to CASSSGVSEIDYGYTF.

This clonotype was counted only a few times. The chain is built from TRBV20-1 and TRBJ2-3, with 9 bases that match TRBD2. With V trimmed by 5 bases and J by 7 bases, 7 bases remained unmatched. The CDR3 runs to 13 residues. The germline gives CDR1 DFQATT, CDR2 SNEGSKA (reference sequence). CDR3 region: CSAVGGGANTQYF. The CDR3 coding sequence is TGCAGTGCTGTAGGCGGGGGGGCAAATACGCAGTATTTT.

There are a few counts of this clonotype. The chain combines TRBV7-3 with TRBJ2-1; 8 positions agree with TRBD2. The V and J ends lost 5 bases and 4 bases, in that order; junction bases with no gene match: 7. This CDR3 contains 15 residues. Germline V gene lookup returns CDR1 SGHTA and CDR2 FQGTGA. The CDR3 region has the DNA TGTGCCAGCAGCACAAACGGGGGGGCATACAATGAGCAGTTCTTC. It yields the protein CASSTNGGAYNEQFF.

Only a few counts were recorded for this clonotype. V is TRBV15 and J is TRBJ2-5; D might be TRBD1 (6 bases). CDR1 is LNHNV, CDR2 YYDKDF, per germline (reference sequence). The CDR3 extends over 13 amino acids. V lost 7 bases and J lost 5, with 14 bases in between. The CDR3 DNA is TGTGCCACCACGAGCCCAGGGGCCGAGACCCAGTACTTC. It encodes CATTSPGAETQYF. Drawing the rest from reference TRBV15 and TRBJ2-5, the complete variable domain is DAMVIQNPRYQVTQFGKPVTLSCSQTLNHNVMYWYQQKSSQAPKLLFHYYDKDFNNEADTPDNFQSRRPNTSFCFLDIRSPGLGDTAMYLCATTSPGAETQYFGPGTRLLVL.

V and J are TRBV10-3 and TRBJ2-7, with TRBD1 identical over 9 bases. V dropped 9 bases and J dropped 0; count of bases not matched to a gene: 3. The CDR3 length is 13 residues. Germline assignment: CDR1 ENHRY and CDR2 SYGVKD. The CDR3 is CAIHRGPSYEQYF. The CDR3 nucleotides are TGTGCCATTCACAGGGGGCCCTCCTACGAGCAGTACTTC.

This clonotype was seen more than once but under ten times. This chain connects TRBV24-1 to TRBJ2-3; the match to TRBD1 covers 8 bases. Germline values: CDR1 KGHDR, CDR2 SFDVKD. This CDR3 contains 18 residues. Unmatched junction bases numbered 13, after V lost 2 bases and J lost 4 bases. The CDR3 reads CATSDSHAPGGDPDTQYF. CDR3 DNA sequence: TGTGCCACCAGTGATTCCCATGCTCCAGGGGGCGACCCAGATACGCAGTATTTT.

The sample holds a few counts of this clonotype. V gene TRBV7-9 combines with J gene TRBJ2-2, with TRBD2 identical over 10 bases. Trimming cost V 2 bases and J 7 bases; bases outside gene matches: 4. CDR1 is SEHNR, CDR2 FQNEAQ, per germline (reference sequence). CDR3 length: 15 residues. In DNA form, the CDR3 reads TGTGCCAGCAGCTTACTAGCGGGGGATTTCGGGGAGCTGTTTTTT. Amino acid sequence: CASSLLAGDFGELFF.

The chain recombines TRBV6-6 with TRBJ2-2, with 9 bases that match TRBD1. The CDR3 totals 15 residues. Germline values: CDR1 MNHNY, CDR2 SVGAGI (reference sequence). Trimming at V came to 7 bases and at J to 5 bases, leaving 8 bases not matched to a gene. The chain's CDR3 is CASTFRDRATGELFF. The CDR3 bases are TGTGCCAGCACCTTCCGGGACAGGGCTACCGGGGAGCTGTTTTTT.

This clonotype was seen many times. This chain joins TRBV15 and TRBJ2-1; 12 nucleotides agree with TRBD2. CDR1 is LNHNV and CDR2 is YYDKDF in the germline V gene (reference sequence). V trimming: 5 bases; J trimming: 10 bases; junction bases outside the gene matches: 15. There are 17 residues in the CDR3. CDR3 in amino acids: CATSGGLAGRSNSEQFF. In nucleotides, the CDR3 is TGTGCCACCAGCGGCGGACTAGCGGGGAGATCCAATAGCGAGCAGTTCTTC.